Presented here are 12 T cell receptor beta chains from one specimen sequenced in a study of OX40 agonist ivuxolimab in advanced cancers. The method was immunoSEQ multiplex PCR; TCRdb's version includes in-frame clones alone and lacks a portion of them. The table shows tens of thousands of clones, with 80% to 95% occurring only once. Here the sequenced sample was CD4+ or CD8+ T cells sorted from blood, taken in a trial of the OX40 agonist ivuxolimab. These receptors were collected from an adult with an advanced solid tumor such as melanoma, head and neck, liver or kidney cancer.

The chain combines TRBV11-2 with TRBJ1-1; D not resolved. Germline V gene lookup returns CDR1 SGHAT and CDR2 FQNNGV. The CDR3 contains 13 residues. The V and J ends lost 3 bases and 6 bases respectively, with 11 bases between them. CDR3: CASSFSGWSEAFF. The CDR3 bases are TGTGCCAGCAGCTTCTCGGGGTGGTCTGAAGCTTTCTTT.

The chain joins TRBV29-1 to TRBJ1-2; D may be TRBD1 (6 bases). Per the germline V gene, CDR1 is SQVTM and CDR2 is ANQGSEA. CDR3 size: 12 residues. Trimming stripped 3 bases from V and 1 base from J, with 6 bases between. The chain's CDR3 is CSVEDSNYGYTF. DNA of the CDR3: TGCAGCGTTGAGGACAGTAACTATGGCTACACCTTC.

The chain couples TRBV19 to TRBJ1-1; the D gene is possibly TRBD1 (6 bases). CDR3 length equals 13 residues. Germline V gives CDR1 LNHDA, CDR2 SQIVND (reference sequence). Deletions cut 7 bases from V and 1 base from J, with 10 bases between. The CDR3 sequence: CASTPGQNTEAFF. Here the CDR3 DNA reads TGTGCCAGTACCCCGGGACAGAACACTGAAGCTTTCTTT.

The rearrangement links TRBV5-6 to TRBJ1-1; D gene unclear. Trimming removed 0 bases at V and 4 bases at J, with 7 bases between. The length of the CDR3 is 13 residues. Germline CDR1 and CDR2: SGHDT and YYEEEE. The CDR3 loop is CASSLGVGTEAFF. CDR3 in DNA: TGTGCCAGCAGCTTGGGGGTAGGCACTGAAGCTTTCTTT.

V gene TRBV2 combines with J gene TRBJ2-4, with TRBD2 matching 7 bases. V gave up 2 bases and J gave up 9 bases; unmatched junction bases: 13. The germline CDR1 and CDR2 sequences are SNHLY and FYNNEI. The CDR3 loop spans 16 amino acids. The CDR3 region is CASSEMGDGLDLIQYF. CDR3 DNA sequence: TGTGCCAGCAGTGAAATGGGGGACGGACTAGATCTCATTCAGTACTTC.

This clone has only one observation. For the CDR3, the DNA is TGTGCCAGCAGCCTTTCCACCGGGGAGCTGTTTTTT. It codes for CASSLSTGELFF. This chain uses TRBV7-9 with TRBJ2-2; no clear D. CDR3 size: 12 residues. Germline V CDR1 and CDR2: SEHNR, FQNEAQ (reference sequence). V was clipped by 5 bases and J by 4 bases, with 5 bases between them.

The CDR3: CASRVDRMNTEAFF. CDR3 nucleotides: TGTGCCAGCAGAGTAGACAGAATGAACACTGAAGCTTTCTTT. V gene TRBV5-8 combines with J gene TRBJ1-1, with D tentatively TRBD1 (5 bases). Germline CDR1 and CDR2: SGHTS and YDEGEE. Trimming stripped 5 bases from V and 0 bases from J, with 11 bases between. The CDR3 has 14 residues.

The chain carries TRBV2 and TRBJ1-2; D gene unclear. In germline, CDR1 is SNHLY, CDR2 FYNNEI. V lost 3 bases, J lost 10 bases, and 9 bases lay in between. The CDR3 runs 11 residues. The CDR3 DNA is TGTGCCAGCAGTGATCTTATCGACTACACCTTC. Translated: CASSDLIDYTF.

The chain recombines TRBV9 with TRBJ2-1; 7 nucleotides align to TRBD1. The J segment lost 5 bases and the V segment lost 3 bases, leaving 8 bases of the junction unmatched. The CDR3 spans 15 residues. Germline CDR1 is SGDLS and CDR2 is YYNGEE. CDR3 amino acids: CASSGGQVSHNEQFF. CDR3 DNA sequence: TGTGCCAGCAGCGGAGGACAGGTTTCTCACAATGAGCAGTTCTTC.

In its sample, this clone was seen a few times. CDR3 bases: TGTGCCAGCAGCTTAGGGCGCTACGAGCAGTACTTC. This sequence encodes CASSLGRYEQYF. The V gene is TRBV7-6, the J gene TRBJ2-7; D is unresolved. Germline loops: CDR1 SGHVS, CDR2 FNYEAQ. Between the trimmed V and J ends, which lost 1 base and 3 bases, there was a span of 4 bases. The CDR3 consists of 12 residues.

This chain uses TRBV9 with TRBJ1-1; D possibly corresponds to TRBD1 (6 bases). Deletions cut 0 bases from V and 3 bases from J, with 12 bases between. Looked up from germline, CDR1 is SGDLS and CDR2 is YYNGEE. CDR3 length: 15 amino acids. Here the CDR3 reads CASSVEGVGDTEAFF. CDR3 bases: TGTGCCAGCAGCGTAGAGGGGGTGGGGGACACTGAAGCTTTCTTT.

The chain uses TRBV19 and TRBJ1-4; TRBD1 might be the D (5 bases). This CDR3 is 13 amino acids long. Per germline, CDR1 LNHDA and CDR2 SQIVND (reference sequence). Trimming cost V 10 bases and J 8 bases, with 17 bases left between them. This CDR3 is CATDDPSGEKLFF. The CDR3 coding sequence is TGTGCCACAGATGATCCCTCAGGGGAAAAACTGTTTTTT.